The clone carrying this TCR beta chain turned up a few times. Its antigen is undetermined. Each CDR3 protein is one row after TCRdb ran MiXCR on the RACE reads. This table has 120,000 or so distinct CDR3 sequences, around 10% appearing once. This CDR3 has 14 amino acids. The V end was cut by 0 bases, the J end by 1 base, with 4 bases between. Germline V gene lookup returns CDR1 SGDLS and CDR2 YYNGEE. This entry belongs to a study of human T cells and chemical hapten exposure. Across the whole study: Patients, mostly women, had alopecia areata, alopecia totalis or alopecia universalis. Small differences in pooled library volume mainly drove the variation in TCR yields per sample. Study-level findings and limits: PT1 expanded TCR counts and patch test score were linked, and their correlation was positive.

Time point meaning: patch test 3, about 24 weeks after DPC sensitization. Described treatment: therapeutic diphenylcyclopropenone sensitization with weekly scalp DPC. J is TRBJ2-2 and V is TRBV9; no clear D gene. The sample here was whole blood, taken in connection with sensitization to the hapten diphenylcyclopropenone (DPC). The origin of this receptor is a woman in her 50s with alopecia areata. Some clones in this sample may be carry-over from other donors' samples. The CDR3 loop is CASSVAGNTGELFF. The CDR3 DNA reads TGTGCCAGCAGCGTAGCGGGGAACACCGGGGAGCTGTTTTTT.